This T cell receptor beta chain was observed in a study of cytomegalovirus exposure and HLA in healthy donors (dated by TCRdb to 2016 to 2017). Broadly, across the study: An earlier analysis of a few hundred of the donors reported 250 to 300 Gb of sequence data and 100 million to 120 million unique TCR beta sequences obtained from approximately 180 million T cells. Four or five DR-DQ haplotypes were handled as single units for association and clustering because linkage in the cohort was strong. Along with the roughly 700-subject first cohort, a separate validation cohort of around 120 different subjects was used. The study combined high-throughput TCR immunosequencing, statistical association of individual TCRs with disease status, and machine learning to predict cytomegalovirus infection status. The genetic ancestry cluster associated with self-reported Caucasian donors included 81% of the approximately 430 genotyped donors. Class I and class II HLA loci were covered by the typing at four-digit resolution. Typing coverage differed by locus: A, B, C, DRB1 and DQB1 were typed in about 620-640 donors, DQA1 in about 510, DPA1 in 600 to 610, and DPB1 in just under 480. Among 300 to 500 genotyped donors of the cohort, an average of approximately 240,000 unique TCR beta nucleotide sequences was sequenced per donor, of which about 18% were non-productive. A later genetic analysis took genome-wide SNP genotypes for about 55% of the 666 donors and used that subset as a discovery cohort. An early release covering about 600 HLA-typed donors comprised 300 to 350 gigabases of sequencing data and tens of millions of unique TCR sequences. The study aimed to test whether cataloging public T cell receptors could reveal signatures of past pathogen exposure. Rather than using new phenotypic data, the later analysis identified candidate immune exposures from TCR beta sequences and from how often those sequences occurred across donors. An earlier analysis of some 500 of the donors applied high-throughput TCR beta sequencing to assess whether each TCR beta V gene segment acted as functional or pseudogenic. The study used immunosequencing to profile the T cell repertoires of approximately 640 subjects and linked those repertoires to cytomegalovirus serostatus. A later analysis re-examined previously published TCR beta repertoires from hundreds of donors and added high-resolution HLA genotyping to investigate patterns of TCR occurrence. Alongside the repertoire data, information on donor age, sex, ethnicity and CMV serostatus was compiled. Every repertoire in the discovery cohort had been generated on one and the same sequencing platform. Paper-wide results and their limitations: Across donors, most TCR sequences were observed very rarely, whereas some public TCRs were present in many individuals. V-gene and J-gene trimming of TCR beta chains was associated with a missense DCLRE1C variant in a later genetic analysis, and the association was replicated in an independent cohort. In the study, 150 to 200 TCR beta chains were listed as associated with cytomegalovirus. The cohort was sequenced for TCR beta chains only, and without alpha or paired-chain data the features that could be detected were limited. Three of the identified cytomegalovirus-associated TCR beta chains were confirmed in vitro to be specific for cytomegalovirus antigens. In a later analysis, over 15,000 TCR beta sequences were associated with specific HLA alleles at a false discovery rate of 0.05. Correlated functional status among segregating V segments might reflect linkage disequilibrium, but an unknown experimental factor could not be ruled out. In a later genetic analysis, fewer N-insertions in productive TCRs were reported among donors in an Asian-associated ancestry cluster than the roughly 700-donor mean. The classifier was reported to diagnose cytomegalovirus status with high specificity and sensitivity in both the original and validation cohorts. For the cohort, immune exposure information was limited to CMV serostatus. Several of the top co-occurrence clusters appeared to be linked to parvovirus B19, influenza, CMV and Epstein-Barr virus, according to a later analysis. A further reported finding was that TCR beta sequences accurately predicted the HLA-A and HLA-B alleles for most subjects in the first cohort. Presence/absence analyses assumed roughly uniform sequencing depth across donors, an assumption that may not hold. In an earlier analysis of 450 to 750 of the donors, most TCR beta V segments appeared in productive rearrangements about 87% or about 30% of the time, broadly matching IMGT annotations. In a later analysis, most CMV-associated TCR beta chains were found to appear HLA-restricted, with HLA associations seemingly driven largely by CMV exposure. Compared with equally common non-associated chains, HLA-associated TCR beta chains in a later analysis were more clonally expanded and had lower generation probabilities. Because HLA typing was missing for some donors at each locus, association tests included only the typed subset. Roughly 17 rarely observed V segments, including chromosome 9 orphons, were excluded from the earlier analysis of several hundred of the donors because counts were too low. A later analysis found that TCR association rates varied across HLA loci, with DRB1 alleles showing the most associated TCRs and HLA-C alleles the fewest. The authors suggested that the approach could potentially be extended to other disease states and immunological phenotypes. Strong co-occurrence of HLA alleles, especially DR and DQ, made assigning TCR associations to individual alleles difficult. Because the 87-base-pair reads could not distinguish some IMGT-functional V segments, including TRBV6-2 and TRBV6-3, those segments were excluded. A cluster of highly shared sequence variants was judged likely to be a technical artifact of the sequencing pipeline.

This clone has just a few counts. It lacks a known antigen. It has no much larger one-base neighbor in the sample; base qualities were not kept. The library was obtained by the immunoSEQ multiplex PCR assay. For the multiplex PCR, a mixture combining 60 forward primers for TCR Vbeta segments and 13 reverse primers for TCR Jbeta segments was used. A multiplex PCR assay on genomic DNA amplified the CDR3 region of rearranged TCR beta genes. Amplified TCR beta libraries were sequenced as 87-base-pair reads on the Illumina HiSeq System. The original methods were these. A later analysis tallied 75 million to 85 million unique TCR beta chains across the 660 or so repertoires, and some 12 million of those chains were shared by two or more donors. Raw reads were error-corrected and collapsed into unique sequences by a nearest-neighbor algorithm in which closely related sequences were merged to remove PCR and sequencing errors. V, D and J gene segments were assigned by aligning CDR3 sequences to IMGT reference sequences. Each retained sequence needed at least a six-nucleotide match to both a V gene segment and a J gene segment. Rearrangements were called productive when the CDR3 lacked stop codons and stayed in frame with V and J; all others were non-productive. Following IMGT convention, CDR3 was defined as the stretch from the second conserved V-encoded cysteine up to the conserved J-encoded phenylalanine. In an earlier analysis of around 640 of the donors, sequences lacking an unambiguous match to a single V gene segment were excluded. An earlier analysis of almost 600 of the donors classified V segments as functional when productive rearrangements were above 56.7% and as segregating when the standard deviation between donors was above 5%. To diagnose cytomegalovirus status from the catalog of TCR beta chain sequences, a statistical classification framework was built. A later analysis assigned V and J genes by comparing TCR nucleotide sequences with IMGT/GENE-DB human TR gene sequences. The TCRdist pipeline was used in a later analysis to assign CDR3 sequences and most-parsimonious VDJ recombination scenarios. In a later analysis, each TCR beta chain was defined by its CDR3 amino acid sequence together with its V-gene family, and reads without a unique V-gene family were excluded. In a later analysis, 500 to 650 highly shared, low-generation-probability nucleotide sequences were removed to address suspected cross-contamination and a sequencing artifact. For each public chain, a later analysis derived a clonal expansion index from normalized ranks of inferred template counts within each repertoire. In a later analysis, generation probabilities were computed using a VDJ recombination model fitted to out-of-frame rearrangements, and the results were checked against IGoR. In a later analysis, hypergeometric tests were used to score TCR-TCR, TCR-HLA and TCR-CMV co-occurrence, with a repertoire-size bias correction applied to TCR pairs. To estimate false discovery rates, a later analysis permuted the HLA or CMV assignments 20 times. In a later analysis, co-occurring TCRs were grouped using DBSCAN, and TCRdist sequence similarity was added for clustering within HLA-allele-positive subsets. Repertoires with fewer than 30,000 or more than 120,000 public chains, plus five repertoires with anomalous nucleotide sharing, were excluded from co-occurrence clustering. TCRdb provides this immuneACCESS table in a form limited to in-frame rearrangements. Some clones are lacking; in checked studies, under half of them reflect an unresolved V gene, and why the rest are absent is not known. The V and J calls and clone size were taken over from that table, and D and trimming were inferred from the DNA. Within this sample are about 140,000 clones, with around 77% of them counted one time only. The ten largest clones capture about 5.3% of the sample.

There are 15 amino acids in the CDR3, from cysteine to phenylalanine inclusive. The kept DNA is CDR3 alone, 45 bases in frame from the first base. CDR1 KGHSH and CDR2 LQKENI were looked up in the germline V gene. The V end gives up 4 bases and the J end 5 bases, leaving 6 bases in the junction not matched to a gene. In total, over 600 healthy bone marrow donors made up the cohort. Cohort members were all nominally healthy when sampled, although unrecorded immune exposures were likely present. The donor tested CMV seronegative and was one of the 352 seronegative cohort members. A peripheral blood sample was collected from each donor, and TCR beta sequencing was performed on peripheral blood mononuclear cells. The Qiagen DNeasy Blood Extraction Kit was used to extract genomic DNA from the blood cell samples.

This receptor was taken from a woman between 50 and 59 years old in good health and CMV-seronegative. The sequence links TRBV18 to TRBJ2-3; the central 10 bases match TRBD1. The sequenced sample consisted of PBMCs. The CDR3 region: CASSQRTGGKDTQYF. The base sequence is TGTGCCAGCTCACAGAGGACAGGGGGAAAAGATACGCAGTATTTT.